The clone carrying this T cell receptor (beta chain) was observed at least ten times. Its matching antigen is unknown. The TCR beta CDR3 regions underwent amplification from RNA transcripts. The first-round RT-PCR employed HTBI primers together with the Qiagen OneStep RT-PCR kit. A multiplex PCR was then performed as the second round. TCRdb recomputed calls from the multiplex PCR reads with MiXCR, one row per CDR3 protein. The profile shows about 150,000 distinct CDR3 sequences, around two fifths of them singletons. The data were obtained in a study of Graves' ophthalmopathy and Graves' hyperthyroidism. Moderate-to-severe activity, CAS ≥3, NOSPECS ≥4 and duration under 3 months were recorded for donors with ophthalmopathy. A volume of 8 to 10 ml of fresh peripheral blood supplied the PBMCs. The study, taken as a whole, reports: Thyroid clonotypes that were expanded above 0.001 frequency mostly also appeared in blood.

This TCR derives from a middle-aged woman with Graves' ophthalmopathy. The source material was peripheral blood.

In nucleotides, the CDR3 is TGCAGCGTTGACGACAGAAGTACCCTTAGCTATGGCTACACCTTC. Protein product: CSVDDRSTLSYGYTF. The J gene is TRBJ1-2, the V gene TRBV29-1; D is possibly TRBD1 (5 bases). The CDR3 totals 15 residues. Germline V CDR1 and CDR2: SQVTM, ANQGSEA. V lost 3 bases and J 4 bases, leaving 18 bases between the germline ends.